The T cell receptor (beta chain) described here comes from a study of metastatic and nonmetastatic thyroid tumors. TCRdb reanalyzed the PCR reads with MiXCR. The sample holds around 20,000 clones, around a third seen once. The CDR3 is 15 amino acids. The germline CDR1 and CDR2 sequences are MNHEY and SVGEGT. V shed 0 bases, J shed 5 bases, and the junction held 2 bases outside the gene matches. Patients had received no treatment of any kind before thyroid surgery. Sequences were obtained from blood. The receptor comes from a female donor with papillary thyroid cancer or a benign thyroid nodule (not recorded which). Some clones in this sample may be carry-over from other donors' samples. V gene TRBV6-2 or TRBV6-3 combines with J gene TRBJ2-1; 9 bases are a match to TRBD2. DNA of the CDR3: TGTGCCAGCAGTTACTCGACTAGCGGACACAATGAGCAGTTCTTC. Translation gives CASSYSTSGHNEQFF.